These 11 T cell receptor beta chains were sequenced from one sample in a study of shared clonotypes between healthy human individuals. Method: immunoSEQ multiplex PCR; TCRdb's copy keeps in-frame clones and lacks some. The top ten hold under 0.45% of the sample, which has more than 2,000,000 clones, 85% to 95% seen once. The source material was naive CD4+ T cells from PBMCs. The subset: CD45RA+ positively selected. These receptor sequences come from a man between 18 and 35 years old in good health. Some clones in this sample may be carry-over from other donors' samples.

This clone has only one observation. The V gene is TRBV7-8, the J gene TRBJ1-1; D is undetermined. The germline gives CDR1 SGHVS, CDR2 FQNEAQ. CDR3 length: 15 amino acids. Trimming pared 2 bases from V and 2 bases from J, leaving 12 bases between. Here the CDR3 reads CASSLLVQANTEAFF. DNA for the CDR3: TGTGCCAGCAGCTTACTCGTGCAGGCCAACACTGAAGCTTTCTTT.

V gene TRBV1 combines with J gene TRBJ2-5. TRBV1 is designated a pseudogene. This CDR3 is 15 amino acids long. Here the CDR3 DNA reads TGCACCAGCAGCCAAGAAAAGATTTCGGAAAAGACCCAGTACTTC. Residues: CTSSQEKISEKTQYF.

The gene calls are TRBV5-1 and TRBJ1-6; D remains unclear. The germline V and J ends were trimmed by 0 bases and 0 bases, with 10 bases remaining between them. CDR1 is SGHRS, CDR2 YFSETQ, per germline. The CDR3 consists of 17 residues. DNA for the CDR3: TGCGCCAGCAGCTTGGGAACAGTCCACTCCTATAATTCACCCCTCCACTTT. Translating it yields CASSLGTVHSYNSPLHF.

This clone was picked up one time. The chain links TRBV5-5 to TRBJ2-7; TRBD2 matches at 8 bases. The CDR3 has 13 residues. J lost 10 bases, V lost 2 bases, and 8 bases had no gene match. Per germline, CDR1 SGHKS and CDR2 YYEKEE (reference sequence). This CDR3 reads CASSLILAGFQYF. The CDR3 bases are TGTGCCAGCAGCTTAATCCTAGCGGGTTTTCAGTACTTC.

The J gene is TRBJ1-2, the V gene TRBV5-4; D gene unclear. The ends were cut back, 3 bases at V and 3 bases at J, with 9 bases in the middle. The V gene's germline CDR1 is SGHNT and CDR2 YYREEE (reference sequence). The length of the CDR3 is 13 residues. The chain's CDR3 is CASSSVADYGYTF. CDR3 in DNA: TGTGCCAGCAGCTCCGTGGCTGACTATGGCTACACCTTC.

The chain recombines TRBV2 with TRBJ2-5; D is unclear. There are 13 residues in the CDR3. In germline, CDR1 is SNHLY, CDR2 FYNNEI. V dropped 6 bases and J dropped 7 bases, with 15 bases sitting between them. CDR3 region: CASRQEEVGTQYF. CDR3 sequence (DNA): TGTGCCAGCAGGCAAGAAGAAGTGGGGACCCAGTACTTC.

This sequence joins TRBV11-2 and TRBJ2-5; no clear D gene. Trimming cost V 5 bases and J 4 bases, with 8 bases left between them. Germline CDR1 SGHAT, CDR2 FQNNGV. The CDR3 loop spans 12 amino acids. The CDR3 spells CASSATRETQYF. CDR3 in DNA: TGTGCCAGCAGCGCGACCCGAGAGACCCAGTACTTC.

Concerning this clone: Other nucleotide sequences in the sample specify the same CDR3. V is TRBV28 and J is TRBJ2-7; no firm D call. V lost 4 bases to trimming and J lost 4 bases, with 11 bases between them. Germline V gene lookup returns CDR1 MDHEN and CDR2 SYDVKM. The CDR3 is made up of 13 amino acids. CDR3 in DNA: TGTGCCAGCAGTTCTGTCTCCTTGTACGAGCAGTACTTC. As protein: CASSSVSLYEQYF.

This chain links TRBV5-1 with TRBJ2-3; D gene unclear. The CDR3 runs 14 residues. Trimming pared 4 bases from V and 5 bases from J, leaving 14 bases between. Per germline, CDR1 SGHRS and CDR2 YFSETQ. CDR3 DNA sequence: TGCGCCAGCAGCCCGACCGACCCTGGAGATACGCAGTATTTT. Residues: CASSPTDPGDTQYF.

V and J are TRBV18 and TRBJ2-5; D is unclear. Trimming took 0 bases from V and 3 from J, leaving 11 bases between them. This CDR3 has 15 residues. Germline V gives CDR1 KGHSH, CDR2 LQKENI. The CDR3 sequence: CASSPPSAVEETQYF. The CDR3 coding sequence is TGTGCCAGCTCACCACCGTCGGCAGTAGAAGAGACCCAGTACTTC. Using reference TRBV18 and TRBJ2-5 for the parts outside the CDR3, the full variable domain is NAGVMQNPRHLVRRRGQEARLRCSPMKGHSHVYWYRQLPEEGLKFMVYLQKENIIDESGMPKERFSAEFPKEGPSILRIQQVVRGDSAAYFCASSPPSAVEETQYFGPGTRLLVL.

This chain connects TRBV15 to TRBJ2-5, with D perhaps matching TRBD1 or TRBD2 (5 bases each). CDR3 length: 13 residues. CDR1 and CDR2 (germline): LNHNV, YYDKDF (reference sequence). V shed 8 bases and J shed 2 bases, with 12 bases lying between them. In DNA form, the CDR3 reads TGTGCCACCGGGTCGGGGCCGCAAGAGACCCAGTACTTC. Encoded protein: CATGSGPQETQYF.